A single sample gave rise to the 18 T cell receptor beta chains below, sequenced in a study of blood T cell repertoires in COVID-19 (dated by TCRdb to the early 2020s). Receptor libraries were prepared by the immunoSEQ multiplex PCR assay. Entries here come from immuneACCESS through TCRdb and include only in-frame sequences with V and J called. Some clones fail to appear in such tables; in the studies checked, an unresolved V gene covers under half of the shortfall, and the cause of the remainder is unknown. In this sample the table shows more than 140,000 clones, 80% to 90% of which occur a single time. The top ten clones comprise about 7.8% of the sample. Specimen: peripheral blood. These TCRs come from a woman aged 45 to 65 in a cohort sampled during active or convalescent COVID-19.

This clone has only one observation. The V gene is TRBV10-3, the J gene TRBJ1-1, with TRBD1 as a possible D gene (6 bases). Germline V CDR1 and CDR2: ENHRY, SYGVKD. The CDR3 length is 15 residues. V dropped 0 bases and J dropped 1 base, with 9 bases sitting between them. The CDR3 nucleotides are TGTGCCATCAGTGAGTCCGGGACATGGAACACTGAAGCTTTCTTT. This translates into CAISESGTWNTEAFF.

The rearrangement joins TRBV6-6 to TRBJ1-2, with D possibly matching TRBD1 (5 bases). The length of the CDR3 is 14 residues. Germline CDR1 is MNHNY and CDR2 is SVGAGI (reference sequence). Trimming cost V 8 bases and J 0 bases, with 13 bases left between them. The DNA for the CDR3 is TGTGCCAGCCTCGGGGGGAAACCTAACTATGGCTACACCTTC. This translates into CASLGGKPNYGYTF.

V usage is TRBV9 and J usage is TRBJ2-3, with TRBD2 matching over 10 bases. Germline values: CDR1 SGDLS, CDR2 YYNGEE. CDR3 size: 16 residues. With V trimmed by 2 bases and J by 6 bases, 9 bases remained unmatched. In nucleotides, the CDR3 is TGTGCCAGCAGCGTTGAAGCGGGGGGGCGTCGTGATACGCAGTATTTT. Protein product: CASSVEAGGRRDTQYF. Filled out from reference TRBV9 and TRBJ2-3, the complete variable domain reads DSGVTQTPKHLITATGQRVTLRCSPRSGDLSVYWYQQSLDQGLQFLIQYYNGEERAKGNILERFSAQQFPDLHSELNLSSLELGDSALYFCASSVEAGGRRDTQYFGPGTRLTVL.

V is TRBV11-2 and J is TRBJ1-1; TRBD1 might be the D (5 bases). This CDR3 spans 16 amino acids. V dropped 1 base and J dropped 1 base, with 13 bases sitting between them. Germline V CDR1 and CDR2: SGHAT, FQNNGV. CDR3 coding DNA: TGTGCCAGCAGCTTAGCGTCGGGACTGAAGAACACTGAAGCTTTCTTT. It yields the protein CASSLASGLKNTEAFF.

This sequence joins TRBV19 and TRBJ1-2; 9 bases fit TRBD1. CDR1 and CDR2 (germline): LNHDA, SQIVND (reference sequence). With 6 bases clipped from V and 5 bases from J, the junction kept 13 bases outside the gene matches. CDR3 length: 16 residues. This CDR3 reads CASRMAGTGRRYGYTF. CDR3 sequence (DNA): TGTGCCAGTAGGATGGCGGGGACAGGGAGGCGGTATGGCTACACCTTC.

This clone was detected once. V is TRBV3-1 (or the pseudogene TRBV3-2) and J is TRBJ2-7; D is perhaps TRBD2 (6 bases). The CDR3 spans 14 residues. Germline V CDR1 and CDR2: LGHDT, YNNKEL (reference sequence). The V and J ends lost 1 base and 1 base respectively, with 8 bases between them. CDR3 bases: TGTGCCAGCAGCCAAGGGGGGGAGTCCTACGAGCAGTACTTC. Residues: CASSQGGESYEQYF.

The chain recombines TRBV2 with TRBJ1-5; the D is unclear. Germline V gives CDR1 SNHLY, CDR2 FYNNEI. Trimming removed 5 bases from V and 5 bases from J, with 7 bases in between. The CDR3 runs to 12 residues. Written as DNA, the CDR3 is TGTGCCAGCAGTATGAGGGATCAGCCCCAGCATTTT. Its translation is CASSMRDQPQHF.

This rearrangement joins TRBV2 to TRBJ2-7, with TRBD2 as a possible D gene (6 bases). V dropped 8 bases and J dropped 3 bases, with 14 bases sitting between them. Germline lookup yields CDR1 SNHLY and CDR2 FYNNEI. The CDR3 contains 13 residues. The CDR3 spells CASRDRGYYEQYF. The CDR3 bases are TGTGCCAGCCGGGACCGGGGGTACTACGAGCAGTACTTC.

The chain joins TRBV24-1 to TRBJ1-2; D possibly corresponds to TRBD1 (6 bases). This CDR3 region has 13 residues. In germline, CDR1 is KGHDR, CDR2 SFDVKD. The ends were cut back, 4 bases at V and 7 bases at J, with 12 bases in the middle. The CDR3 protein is CATSEYRASGYTF. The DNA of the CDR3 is TGTGCCACCAGTGAGTACAGGGCAAGTGGCTACACCTTC.

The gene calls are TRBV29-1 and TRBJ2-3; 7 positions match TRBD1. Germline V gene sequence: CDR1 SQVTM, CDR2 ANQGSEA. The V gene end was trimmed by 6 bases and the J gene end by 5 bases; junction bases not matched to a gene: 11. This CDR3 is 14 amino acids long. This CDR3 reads CSVRDSWHGDTQYF. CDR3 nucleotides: TGCAGCGTCCGGGACAGTTGGCATGGAGATACGCAGTATTTT.

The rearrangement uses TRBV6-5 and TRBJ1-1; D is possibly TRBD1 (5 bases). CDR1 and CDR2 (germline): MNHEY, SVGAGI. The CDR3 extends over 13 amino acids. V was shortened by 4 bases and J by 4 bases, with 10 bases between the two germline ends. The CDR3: CASSFGGGTEAFF. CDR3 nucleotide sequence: TGTGCCAGCAGTTTTGGGGGGGGCACTGAAGCTTTCTTT.

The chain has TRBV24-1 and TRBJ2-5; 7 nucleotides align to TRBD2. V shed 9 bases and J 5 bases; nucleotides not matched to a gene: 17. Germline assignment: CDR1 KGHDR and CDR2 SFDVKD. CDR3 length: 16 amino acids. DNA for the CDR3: TGTGCCACCGAATATAGCGGGCCATACCTCCTTGAGACCCAGTACTTC. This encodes CATEYSGPYLLETQYF.

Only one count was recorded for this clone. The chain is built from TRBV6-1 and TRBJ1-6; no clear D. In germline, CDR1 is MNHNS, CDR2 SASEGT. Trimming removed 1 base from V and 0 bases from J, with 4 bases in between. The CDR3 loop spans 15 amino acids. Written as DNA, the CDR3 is TGTGCCAGCAGTGAAGGGAGCTCCTATAATTCACCCCTCCACTTT. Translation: CASSEGSSYNSPLHF.

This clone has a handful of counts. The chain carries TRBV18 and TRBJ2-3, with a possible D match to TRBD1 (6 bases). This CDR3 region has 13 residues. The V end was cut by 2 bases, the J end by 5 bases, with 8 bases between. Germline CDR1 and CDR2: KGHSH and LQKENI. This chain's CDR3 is CASSPNREDTQYF. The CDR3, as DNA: TGTGCCAGCTCACCAAACAGGGAAGATACGCAGTATTTT.

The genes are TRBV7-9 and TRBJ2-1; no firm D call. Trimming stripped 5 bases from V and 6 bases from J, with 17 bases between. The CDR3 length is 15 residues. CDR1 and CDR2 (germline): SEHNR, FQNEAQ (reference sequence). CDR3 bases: TGTGCCAGCAGCCACACCGTCGCTCCGCCCAATGAGCAGTTCTTC. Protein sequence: CASSHTVAPPNEQFF.

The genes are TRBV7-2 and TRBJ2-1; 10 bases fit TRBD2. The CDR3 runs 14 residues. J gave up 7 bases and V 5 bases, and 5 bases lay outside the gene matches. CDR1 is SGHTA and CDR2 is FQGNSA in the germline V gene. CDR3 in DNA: TGTGCCAGCAGCCCTCGGACTAGCGGAAATGAGCAGTTCTTC. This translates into CASSPRTSGNEQFF. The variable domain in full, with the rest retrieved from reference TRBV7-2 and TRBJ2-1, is GAGVSQSPSNKVTEKGKDVELRCDPISGHTALYWYRQSLGQGLEFLIYFQGNSAPDKSGLPSDRFSAERTGGSVSTLTIQRTQQEDSAVYLCASSPRTSGNEQFFGPGTRLTVL.

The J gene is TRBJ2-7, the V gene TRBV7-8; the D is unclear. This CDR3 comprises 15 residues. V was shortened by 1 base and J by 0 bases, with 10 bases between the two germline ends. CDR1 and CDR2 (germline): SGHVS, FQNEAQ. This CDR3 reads CASSLGGTSSYEQYF. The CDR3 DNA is TGTGCCAGCAGCTTAGGAGGTACGAGCTCCTACGAGCAGTACTTC.

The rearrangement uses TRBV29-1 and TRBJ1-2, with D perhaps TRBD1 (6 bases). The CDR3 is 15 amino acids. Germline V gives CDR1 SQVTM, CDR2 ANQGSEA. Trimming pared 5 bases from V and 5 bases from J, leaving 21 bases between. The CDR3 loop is CSVPSRTVPGYGYTF. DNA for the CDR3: TGCAGCGTTCCTTCCAGGACAGTTCCTGGGTATGGCTACACCTTC.